Following are 16 T cell receptor beta chains from one sample sequenced in a study of cytomegalovirus exposure and HLA in healthy donors. 60 Vbeta and 13 Jbeta primers were used in PCR. TCRdb's copy holds only in-frame clones and misses some; the assay was immunoSEQ multiplex PCR. The sample consists of 100,000 or so clones, roughly 79% of them appearing once. The sample taken for sequencing was PBMCs. These receptors came from a woman aged 40 to 50 in good health and CMV-seronegative.

This clone was seen once. The chain recombines TRBV18 with TRBJ1-2; 10 nucleotides align to TRBD1. V dropped 3 bases and J dropped 8; count of bases not matched to a gene: 9. From germline, CDR1 is KGHSH and CDR2 LQKENI. The CDR3 contains 15 residues. The CDR3 sequence is CASSPDGQGGLGYTF. CDR3 bases: TGTGCCAGCTCACCTGACGGACAGGGGGGACTCGGCTACACCTTC.

This chain links TRBV2 with TRBJ2-7, with a tentative D call TRBD1 (6 bases). Trimming stripped 2 bases from V and 7 bases from J, with 18 bases between. The length of the CDR3 is 15 residues. Per the germline V gene, CDR1 is SNHLY and CDR2 is FYNNEI. The CDR3 loop is CASSELLGARKEQYF. The CDR3 nucleotides read TGTGCCAGCAGTGAACTTCTGGGGGCTAGGAAAGAGCAGTACTTC.

The table lists this clone with a few counts. The V and J genes are TRBV6-6 and TRBJ1-5, with D tentatively TRBD1 (5 bases). V lost 4 bases, J lost 6 bases, and 13 bases lay in between. CDR1 MNHNY and CDR2 SVGAGI come from the germline V gene (reference sequence). The CDR3 sequence is 14 residues long. CDR3 coding DNA: TGTGCCAGCAGTTTCGGGGGACGGGGTCAGCCCCAGCATTTT. Protein: CASSFGGRGQPQHF.

The chain uses TRBV29-1 and TRBJ1-2, with 8 bases fitting TRBD1. The V gene's germline CDR1 is SQVTM and CDR2 ANQGSEA. CDR3 length: 13 residues. J gave up 4 bases and V 6 bases, and 7 bases lay outside the gene matches. CDR3 bases: TGCAGCGTGATGACAGGGGAAGGCTATGGCTACACCTTC. It specifies CSVMTGEGYGYTF.

This rearrangement joins TRBV19 to TRBJ1-1; D is undetermined. The CDR3 loop spans 12 amino acids. V was trimmed by 4 bases and J by 3 bases, leaving 6 bases between them. Germline V gene sequence: CDR1 LNHDA, CDR2 SQIVND (reference sequence). The CDR3 DNA is TGTGCCAGTAGTAGGCTGGACACTGAAGCTTTCTTT. It encodes CASSRLDTEAFF.

V usage is TRBV29-1 and J usage is TRBJ2-7, with TRBD1 matching over 9 bases. The CDR3 runs 15 residues. V was clipped by 2 bases and J by 5 bases; unmatched bases: 10. The V gene's germline CDR1 is SQVTM and CDR2 ANQGSEA. The CDR3 nucleotides are TGCAGCGTTGAACACAGGGGGCGAGGATCGGACGAGCAGTACTTC. Protein sequence: CSVEHRGRGSDEQYF.

This chain joins TRBV11-2 and TRBJ2-7; perhaps TRBD2 as D (7 bases). The last part of the DNA fits TRBJ2-1 better; the J call may be wrong. This CDR3 is built from 19 residues. Germline CDR1 SGHAT, CDR2 FQNNGV. CDR3 sequence reads: CASSLGGHGGSVPYNEQFF. CDR3 DNA sequence: TGTGCCAGCAGCTTAGGGGGGCACGGCGGGAGCGTCCCCTACAATGAGCAGTTCTTC.

The CDR3, as DNA: TGTGCCAGCAGCCAAGACGGTAGCGGGAACTACGAGCAGTACTTC. This sequence encodes CASSQDGSGNYEQYF. V and J are TRBV14 and TRBJ2-7; 8 bases agree with TRBD2. In germline, CDR1 is SGHDN, CDR2 FVKESK. The CDR3 covers 15 residues. The junction had 4 bases not matched to a gene; V was cut back by 0 bases and J by 3 bases.

The V call is TRBV20-1, the J call TRBJ2-4; no clear D gene. The V gene lost 3 bases and the J gene lost 10 bases, with 10 bases spanning the gap. CDR1 is DFQATT and CDR2 is SNEGSKA in the germline V gene (reference sequence). The length of the CDR3 is 11 residues. CDR3 coding DNA: TGCAGTGCTAGTGTGTCCTCGATTCAGTACTTC. Protein: CSASVSSIQYF.

This rearrangement joins TRBV15 to TRBJ1-1; D not certain. V was shortened by 2 bases and J by 5 bases, with 9 bases between the two germline ends. The CDR3 spans 13 residues. Germline V lookup: CDR1 LNHNV, CDR2 YYDKDF (reference sequence). CDR3 coding DNA: TGTGCCACCAGCAGATCCCCTCGTACTGAAGCTTTCTTT. It encodes CATSRSPRTEAFF.

The chain is built from TRBV2 and TRBJ2-3; possibly TRBD2 for D (6 bases). Germline CDR1 is SNHLY and CDR2 is FYNNEI. Deletions cut 6 bases from V and 6 bases from J, with 13 bases between. This CDR3 comprises 13 residues. In DNA form, the CDR3 reads TGTGCCAGCAGCATTAGCGGATACGATACGCAGTATTTT. It specifies CASSISGYDTQYF.

The chain uses TRBV5-6 and TRBJ1-6; D uncertain. The V end lost 0 bases, the J end lost 10 bases, and 8 bases lay between the germline ends. The CDR3 is 13 amino acids. Germline values: CDR1 SGHDT, CDR2 YYEEEE. This CDR3 is CASSLGRASPLHF. For the CDR3, the DNA is TGTGCCAGCAGCTTGGGGAGAGCCTCACCCCTCCACTTT.

V usage is TRBV16 and J usage is TRBJ2-1; 11 bases map to TRBD2. With V trimmed by 3 bases and J by 7 bases, 8 bases remained unmatched. CDR3 length equals 16 residues. The germline gives CDR1 KGHSY, CDR2 FQNENV. The CDR3 nucleotides read TGTGCCAGCAGCCACGGCGCTAGCGGGGGGAGGAATGAGCAGTTCTTC. Protein sequence: CASSHGASGGRNEQFF.

The table lists this clone with a few counts. V usage is TRBV25-1 and J usage is TRBJ2-7, with 14 bases that match TRBD2. Germline V lookup: CDR1 MGHDK, CDR2 SYGVNS. The CDR3 has 18 residues. Unmatched junction bases numbered 12, after V lost 3 bases and J lost 5 bases. CDR3 nucleotide sequence: TGTGCCAGCAGTGACCCAAGGGGGACTAGCGGGAGCATAAACGAGCAGTACTTC. This gives the protein CASSDPRGTSGSINEQYF.

The chain links TRBV4-2 to TRBJ2-7, with D possibly matching TRBD2 (5 bases). Germline CDR1 reads LGHNA; CDR2 reads YNFKEQ. Trimming shortened V by 0 bases and J by 6 bases, and 24 bases separated the two germline ends. CDR3 length: 18 amino acids. The CDR3 DNA follows: TGTGCCAGCAGCCAAGATTCGGTCTCCACTATAGCGCTCTCCGAGCAGTACTTC. Its protein is CASSQDSVSTIALSEQYF.

Regarding this clone: At one end the junction does not follow the germline gene, possibly because of a read error. The chain has TRBV7-9 and TRBJ2-5, with 8 bases identical to TRBD2. This CDR3 is built from 16 residues. CDR1 and CDR2 from the germline V gene are SEHNR and FQNEAQ (reference sequence). The DNA for the CDR3 is TGTTCCAGCAGCTTAGTCGGGGGGGCCGTATCCGAGACCCAGTACTTC. Its protein is CSSSLVGGAVSETQYF. The whole variable domain, remainder taken from reference TRBV7-9 and TRBJ2-5, is DTGVSQNPRHKITKRGQNVTFRCDPISEHNRLYWYRQTLGQGPEFLTYFQNEAQLEKSRLLSDRFSAERPKGSFSTLEIQRTEQGDSAMYLCSSSLVGGAVSETQYFGPGTRLLVL.